The TCR beta chain under discussion was sequenced for a study of cytotoxic CD8 clonotypes in ibrutinib-treated CLL. The germline V gene has CDR1 SNHLY and CDR2 FYNNEI. This CDR3 has 14 amino acids. V lost 7 bases, J lost 4 bases, and 4 bases stayed unmatched. Profiling relied on immunoSEQ multiplex PCR, and the TCRdb table lists in-frame clones only, not all of them. Among over 100,000 clones listed, approximately 83% were seen once. This clone was seen only a few times. V and J are TRBV2 and TRBJ1-2, with 12 bases lining up with TRBD1. The sequence was obtained from a human donor with chronic lymphocytic leukemia. The sequences come from PBMCs, collected after 24 months of ibrutinib treatment. As DNA, the CDR3 is TGTGCCAGCACCCCGGGACAGGGGGCCTATGGCTACACCTTC. This encodes CASTPGQGAYGYTF.